The 19 T cell receptor beta chains listed next were all sequenced from one sample in a study of T cell responses to AZD1222 COVID-19 vaccine. The protocol was immunoSEQ multiplex PCR, while the TCRdb copy is restricted to in-frame clones and leaves out a portion. The data hold about 85,000 clones, with around 85% observed a single time. Sample: peripheral blood, taken on day 0 of AZD1222 vaccination. Receptors were obtained from an adult in good health.

The chain employs TRBV5-1 and TRBJ1-1; D ambiguous. CDR3 length: 15 residues. V lost 0 bases to trimming and J lost 4 bases, with 13 bases between them. Germline V lookup: CDR1 SGHRS, CDR2 YFSETQ. The CDR3 DNA follows: TGCGCCAGCAGCTTGGGTGTGGGGTTGGGCACTGAAGCTTTCTTT. Protein sequence: CASSLGVGLGTEAFF.

V and J are TRBV12-5 and TRBJ1-1; weak D call: TRBD1 (5 bases). V was clipped by 1 base and J by 7 bases, with 13 bases between them. CDR3 length: 14 residues. Germline V gene lookup returns CDR1 LGHNT and CDR2 FRNRAP. The CDR3 loop reads CASGLGIPGREAFF. As DNA, the CDR3 is TGTGCTAGTGGTTTGGGGATCCCGGGGCGTGAAGCTTTCTTT.

The chain uses TRBV5-1 and TRBJ1-2; TRBD1 matches 7 bases. Germline-derived CDR1 and CDR2 are SGHRS and YFSETQ. This CDR3 comprises 14 residues. V gave up 4 bases and J gave up 6 bases; unmatched junction bases: 9. CDR3 nucleotide sequence: TGCGCCAGCAGCCCGTCCGGGACAGAACATGGCTACACCTTC. It codes for CASSPSGTEHGYTF.

V and J are TRBV19 and TRBJ2-3, with 10 bases lining up with TRBD1. The CDR3 has 13 residues. The junction had 3 bases not matched to a gene; V was cut back by 8 bases and J by 4 bases. CDR1 is LNHDA, CDR2 SQIVND, per germline (reference sequence). CDR3 sequence: CASGDRGPDTQYF. Written as DNA, the CDR3 is TGTGCCAGTGGGGACAGGGGCCCAGATACGCAGTATTTT. Supplemented by reference TRBV19 and TRBJ2-3, the full variable domain reads DGGITQSPKYLFRKEGQNVTLSCEQNLNHDAMYWYRQDPGQGLRLIYYSQIVNDFQKGDIAEGYSVSREKKESFPLTVTSAQKNPTAFYLCASGDRGPDTQYFGPGTRLTVL.

The J gene is TRBJ2-7, the V gene TRBV14, with D perhaps matching TRBD2 (6 bases). Trimming stripped 4 bases from V and 1 base from J, with 14 bases between. CDR1 and CDR2 (germline): SGHDN, FVKESK. CDR3 length equals 15 residues. CDR3 loop: CASSPWRAGSYEQYF. The CDR3 DNA is TGTGCCAGCAGCCCCTGGAGGGCGGGGTCCTACGAGCAGTACTTC.

The chain carries TRBV5-5 and TRBJ1-2; weak D call: TRBD1 (5 bases). Germline lookup yields CDR1 SGHKS and CDR2 YYEKEE (reference sequence). V lost 0 bases to trimming and J lost 5 bases, with 8 bases between them. There are 13 residues in the CDR3. The chain's CDR3 is CASSLEGRYGYTF. The CDR3 DNA is TGTGCCAGCAGCTTGGAGGGACGATATGGCTACACCTTC.

This clone came up a few times. The rearrangement uses TRBV6-1 and TRBJ1-3; no definite D call. The V gene lost 2 bases and the J gene lost 0 bases, with 8 bases spanning the gap. The CDR3 extends over 15 amino acids. CDR1 is MNHNS, CDR2 SASEGT, per germline. The CDR3 region is CASSEIIYSGNTIYF. CDR3 bases: TGTGCCAGCAGTGAAATTATCTACTCTGGAAACACCATATATTTT.

V usage is TRBV15 and J usage is TRBJ2-5, with 9 bases matching TRBD2. CDR1 and CDR2 from the germline V gene are LNHNV and YYDKDF (reference sequence). The CDR3 length is 14 residues. With 4 bases clipped from V and 5 bases from J, the junction kept 5 bases outside the gene matches. The CDR3 coding sequence is TGTGCCACCAGCACCCGAGCGGGGGGTGAGACCCAGTACTTC. Amino acid sequence: CATSTRAGGETQYF.

The chain joins TRBV6-2 or TRBV6-3 to TRBJ2-3; 7 bases map to TRBD1. The V segment lost 2 bases and the J segment 1 base; nucleotides outside the gene matches: 9. The CDR3 extends over 17 amino acids. CDR1 is MNHEY, CDR2 SVGEGT, per germline. The CDR3 protein is CASSYPGQVVGTDTQYF. CDR3 nucleotide sequence: TGTGCCAGCAGTTACCCCGGACAGGTTGTAGGCACAGATACGCAGTATTTT.

This clone came up a few times. The chain couples TRBV4-3 to TRBJ2-1; D perhaps matches TRBD2 (5 bases). This CDR3 comprises 17 residues. V lost 2 bases, J lost 7 bases, and 21 bases lay in between. Germline loops: CDR1 LGHNA, CDR2 YSLEER. CDR3 protein: CASSQQPASGNVNEQFF. CDR3 coding DNA: TGCGCCAGCAGCCAACAACCCGCGAGCGGAAATGTTAATGAGCAGTTCTTC.

The chain uses TRBV7-3 and TRBJ1-1, with D perhaps matching TRBD1 (6 bases). The ends were cut back, 5 bases at V and 2 bases at J, with 9 bases in the middle. There are 13 residues in the CDR3. Germline V lookup: CDR1 SGHTA, CDR2 FQGTGA. The DNA for the CDR3 is TGTGCCAGCAGCCCCGGGACAAACACTGAAGCTTTCTTT. Translating it yields CASSPGTNTEAFF.

The chain employs TRBV9 and TRBJ2-7, with 7 bases lining up with TRBD2. V shed 0 bases and J 3 bases; nucleotides not matched to a gene: 3. Germline V gene data show CDR1 as SGDLS and CDR2 as YYNGEE. This CDR3 region has 14 residues. CDR3 residues: CASSVGAGHYEQYF. The CDR3 DNA sequence: TGTGCCAGCAGCGTAGGAGCGGGGCACTACGAGCAGTACTTC.

The rearrangement uses TRBV27 and TRBJ2-1; a possible D gene is TRBD2 (5 bases). CDR1 is MNHEY, CDR2 SMNVEV, per germline (reference sequence). Trimming took 0 bases from V and 2 from J, leaving 11 bases between them. This CDR3 spans 16 amino acids. CDR3 sequence (DNA): TGTGCCAGCAGTTTATCCTTGGACTGGGCCTACAATGAGCAGTTCTTC. Protein product: CASSLSLDWAYNEQFF.

The chain couples TRBV6-5 to TRBJ1-5; no clear D gene. The CDR3 is 14 residues long. Deletions cut 2 bases from V and 2 bases from J, with 7 bases between. Per germline, CDR1 MNHEY and CDR2 SVGAGI. CDR3 DNA sequence: TGTGCCAGCAGTTACAGGGTTGGCAATCAGCCCCAGCATTTT. This codes for CASSYRVGNQPQHF.

The CDR3 DNA follows: TGTGCCAGCAAGGAGGGGACAGAGGGCTACAATGAGCAGTTCTTC. Amino acids: CASKEGTEGYNEQFF. The chain has TRBV28 and TRBJ2-1, with D perhaps matching TRBD1 (7 bases). The ends were cut back, 7 bases at V and 3 bases at J, with 16 bases in the middle. The V gene's germline CDR1 is MDHEN and CDR2 SYDVKM. This CDR3 contains 15 residues.

The chain combines TRBV28 with TRBJ1-3; no reliable D call. The germline V gene encodes CDR1 MDHEN and CDR2 SYDVKM. V was cut by 7 bases and J by 4 bases, with 5 bases left in between. This CDR3 region has 11 residues. Written as DNA, the CDR3 is TGTGCCAGCAATAACGGAAACACCATATATTTT. Its translation: CASNNGNTIYF.

The chain links TRBV3-1 (or the pseudogene TRBV3-2) to TRBJ1-1; the D is unclear. Trimming took off 1 base at V and 5 bases at J, with 11 bases between the two ends. Germline values: CDR1 LGHDT, CDR2 YNNKEL (reference sequence). The CDR3 length is 14 residues. DNA of the CDR3: TGTGCCAGCAGCCAAGGGTCAAGGCGGACTGAAGCTTTCTTT. Amino acid sequence: CASSQGSRRTEAFF.

The chain recombines TRBV10-1 with TRBJ1-5; TRBD1 might be the D (5 bases). Germline V CDR1 and CDR2: WNHNN, SYGVQD (reference sequence). This CDR3 has 13 residues. The V end lost 0 bases, the J end lost 9 bases, and 9 bases lay between the germline ends. CDR3 nucleotide sequence: TGCGCCAGCAGTGAGTCGATCGGGGGGCCCCAGCATTTT. This translates into CASSESIGGPQHF.

V gene TRBV28 combines with J gene TRBJ1-6; TRBD1 might be the D (5 bases). The CDR3 is 15 residues long. Per the germline V gene, CDR1 is MDHEN and CDR2 is SYDVKM. The V and J ends lost 5 bases and 10 bases respectively, with 18 bases between them. Written as DNA, the CDR3 is TGTGCCAGCAGTCTTCGTGGGGGATATGGGTCACCCCTCCACTTT. Its translation is CASSLRGGYGSPLHF. Full variable domain (outside the CDR3, taken from reference TRBV28 and TRBJ1-6): DVKVTQSSRYLVKRTGEKVFLECVQDMDHENMFWYRQDPGLGLRLIYFSYDVKMKEKGDIPEGYSVSREKKERFSLILESASTNQTSMYLCASSLRGGYGSPLHFGNGTRLTVT.